The present T cell receptor (beta chain) was sequenced within a study of shared clonotypes between healthy human individuals. Study conclusions and caveats: For naive CD4 cells, roughly 5% of clonotypes were shared across a few donors.

Trimming removed 5 bases from V and 6 bases from J, with 14 bases in between. Per germline, CDR1 SGHVS and CDR2 FNYEAQ. This CDR3 is 13 amino acids long. A remark on this clone: Its antigen is unidentified.

In the sorted-subset replicate PCRs, 150 to 200 ng DNA, 29,000 or so T cell genomes, was used. TCRdb's table, derived via immunoSEQ multiplex PCR, lists solely in-frame clones and lacks some. The data hold under 600,000 clones, with 95% to 97% observed a single time. Source material: naive CD4+ T cells sorted from blood. The subset was: CD45RA+ positively selected. This rearrangement joins TRBV7-6 to TRBJ2-7, with D uncertain. This receptor was obtained from a woman between 25 and 40 years old in good health. The CDR3 region is CASSVSAGPEQYF. CDR3 nucleotide sequence: TGTGCCAGCAGCGTTAGTGCTGGACCCGAGCAGTACTTC.